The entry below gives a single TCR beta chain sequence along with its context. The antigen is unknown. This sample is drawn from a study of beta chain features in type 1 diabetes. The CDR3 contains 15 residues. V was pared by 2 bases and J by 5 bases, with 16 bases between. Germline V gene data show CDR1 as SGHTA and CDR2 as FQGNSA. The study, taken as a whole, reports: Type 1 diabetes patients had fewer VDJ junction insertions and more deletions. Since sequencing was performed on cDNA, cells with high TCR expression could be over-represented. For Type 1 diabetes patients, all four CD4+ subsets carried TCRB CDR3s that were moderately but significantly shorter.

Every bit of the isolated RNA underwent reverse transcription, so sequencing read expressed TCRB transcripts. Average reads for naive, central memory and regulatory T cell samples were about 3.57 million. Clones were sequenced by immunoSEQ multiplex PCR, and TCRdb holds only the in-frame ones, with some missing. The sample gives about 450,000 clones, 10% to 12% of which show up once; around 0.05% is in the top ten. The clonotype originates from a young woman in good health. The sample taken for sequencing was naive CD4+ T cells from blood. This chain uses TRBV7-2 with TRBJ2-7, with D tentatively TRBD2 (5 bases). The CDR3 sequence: CASSLSPARGNEQYF. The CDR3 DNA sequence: TGTGCCAGCAGCTTAAGCCCCGCACGGGGAAACGAGCAGTACTTC.